This T cell receptor beta chain was obtained from a study of T cell repertoires in cytomegalovirus infection. TCRdb used MiXCR to reprocess the reads, holding one entry per CDR3 protein. This sample has hundreds of thousands of distinct CDR3 sequences, with 15% to 20% found just once. Germline-derived CDR1 and CDR2 are SGHTA and FQGNSA. V was pared by 5 bases and J by 1 base, with 9 bases between. This CDR3 region has 15 residues. This clonotype came up many times. The sequence came from a human donor in good health (CMV status not recorded). Some clones in this sample may be carry-over from other donors' samples. The chain is built from TRBV7-2 and TRBJ1-6; D not resolved. The source material was PBMCs. The CDR3 DNA follows: TGTGCCAGCAGCCCAAGCCGGTCCTATAATTCACCCCTCCACTTT. The encoded protein is CASSPSRSYNSPLHF. The full variable domain, completed using reference TRBV7-2 and TRBJ1-6, is GAGVSQSPSNKVTEKGKDVELRCDPISGHTALYWYRQSLGQGLEFLIYFQGNSAPDKSGLPSDRFSAERTGGSVSTLTIQRTQQEDSAVYLCASSPSRSYNSPLHFGNGTRLTVT.